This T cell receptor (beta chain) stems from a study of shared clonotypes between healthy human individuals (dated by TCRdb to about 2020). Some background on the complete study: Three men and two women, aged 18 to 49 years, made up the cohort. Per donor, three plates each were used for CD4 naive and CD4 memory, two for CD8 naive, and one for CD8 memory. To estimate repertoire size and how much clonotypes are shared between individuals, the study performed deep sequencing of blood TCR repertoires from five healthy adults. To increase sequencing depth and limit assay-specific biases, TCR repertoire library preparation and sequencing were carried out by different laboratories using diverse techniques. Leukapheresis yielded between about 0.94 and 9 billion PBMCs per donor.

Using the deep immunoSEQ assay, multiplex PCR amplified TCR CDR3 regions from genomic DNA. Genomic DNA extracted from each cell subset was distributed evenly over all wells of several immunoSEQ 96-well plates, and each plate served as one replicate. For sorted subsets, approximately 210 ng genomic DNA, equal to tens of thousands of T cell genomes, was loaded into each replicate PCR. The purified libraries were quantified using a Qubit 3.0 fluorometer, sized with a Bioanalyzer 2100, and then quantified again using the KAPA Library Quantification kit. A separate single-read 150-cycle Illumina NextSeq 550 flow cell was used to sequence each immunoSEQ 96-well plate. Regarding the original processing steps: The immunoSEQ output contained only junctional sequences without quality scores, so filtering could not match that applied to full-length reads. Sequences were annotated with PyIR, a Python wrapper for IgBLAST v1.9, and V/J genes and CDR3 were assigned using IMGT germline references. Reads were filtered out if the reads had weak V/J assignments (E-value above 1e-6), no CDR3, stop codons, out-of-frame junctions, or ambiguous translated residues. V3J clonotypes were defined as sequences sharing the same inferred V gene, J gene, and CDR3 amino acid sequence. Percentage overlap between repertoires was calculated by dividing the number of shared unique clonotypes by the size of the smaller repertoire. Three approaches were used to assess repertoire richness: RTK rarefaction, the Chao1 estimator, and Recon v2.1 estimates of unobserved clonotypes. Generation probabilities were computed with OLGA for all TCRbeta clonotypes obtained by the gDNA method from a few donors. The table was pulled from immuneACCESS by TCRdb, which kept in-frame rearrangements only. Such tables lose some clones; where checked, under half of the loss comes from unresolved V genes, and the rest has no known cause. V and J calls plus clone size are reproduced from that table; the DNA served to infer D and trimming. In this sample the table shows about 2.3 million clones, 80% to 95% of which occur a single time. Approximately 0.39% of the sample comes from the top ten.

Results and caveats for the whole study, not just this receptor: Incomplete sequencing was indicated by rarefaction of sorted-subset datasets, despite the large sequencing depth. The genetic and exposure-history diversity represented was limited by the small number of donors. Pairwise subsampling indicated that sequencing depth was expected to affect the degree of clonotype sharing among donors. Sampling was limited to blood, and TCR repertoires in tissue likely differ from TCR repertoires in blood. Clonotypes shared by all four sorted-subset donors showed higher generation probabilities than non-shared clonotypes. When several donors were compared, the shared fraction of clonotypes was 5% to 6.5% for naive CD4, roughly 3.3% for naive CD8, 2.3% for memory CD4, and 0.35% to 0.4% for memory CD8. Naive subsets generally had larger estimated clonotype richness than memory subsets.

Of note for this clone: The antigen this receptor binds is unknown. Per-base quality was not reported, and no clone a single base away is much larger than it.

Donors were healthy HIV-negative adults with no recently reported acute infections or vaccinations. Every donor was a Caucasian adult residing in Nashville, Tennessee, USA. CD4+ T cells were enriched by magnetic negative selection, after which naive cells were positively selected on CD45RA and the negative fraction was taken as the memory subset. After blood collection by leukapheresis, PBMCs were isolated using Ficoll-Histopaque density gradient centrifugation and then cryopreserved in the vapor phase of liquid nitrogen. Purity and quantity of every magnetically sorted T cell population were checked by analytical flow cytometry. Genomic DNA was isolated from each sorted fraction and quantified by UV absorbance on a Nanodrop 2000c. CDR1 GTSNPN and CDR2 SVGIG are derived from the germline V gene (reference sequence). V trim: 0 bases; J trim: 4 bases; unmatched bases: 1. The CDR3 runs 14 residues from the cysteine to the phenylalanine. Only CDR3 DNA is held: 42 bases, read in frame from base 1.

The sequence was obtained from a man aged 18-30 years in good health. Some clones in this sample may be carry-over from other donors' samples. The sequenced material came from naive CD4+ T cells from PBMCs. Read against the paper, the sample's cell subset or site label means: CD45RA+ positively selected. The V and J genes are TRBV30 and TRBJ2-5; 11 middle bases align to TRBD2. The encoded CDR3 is CAWSVLAGGETQYF. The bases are TGTGCCTGGAGTGTCCTAGCGGGAGGAGAGACCCAGTACTTC.